The 15 T cell receptor beta chains below were found in one sample sequenced in a study of Graves' ophthalmopathy and Graves' hyperthyroidism. TCR beta CDR3 regions were amplified from RNA transcripts. HTBI primers were employed in first-round RT-PCR, then a second-round multiplex PCR followed. TCRdb re-called the multiplex PCR reads with MiXCR, one entry per CDR3 protein. The top ten clones hold around 3.2% of a sample with a few hundred thousand distinct CDR3 sequences, roughly 21% of them seen once. Sequencing was performed on peripheral blood. These receptors were obtained from a woman aged 18-29 years with stable Graves' hyperthyroidism.

This chain links TRBV12-3 or TRBV12-4 with TRBJ1-1, with a weak D call TRBD1 (5 bases). The CDR3 runs to 15 residues. V was trimmed by 5 bases and J by 4 bases, leaving 17 bases between them. The CDR3 DNA reads TGTGCCAGCAGTGAGTCAGGGTTCTTACCCACTGAAGCTTTCTTT. Amino acids: CASSESGFLPTEAFF.

This clonotype has a count of ten or more. The rearrangement uses TRBV28 and TRBJ1-1; D remains ambiguous. Trimming took off 4 bases at V and 8 bases at J, with 11 bases between the two ends. The V gene's germline CDR1 is MDHEN and CDR2 SYDVKM. There are 12 residues in the CDR3. The CDR3 DNA is TGTGCCAGCAGTTCGTCGGGAAAGGAAGCTTTCTTT. Translated, it gives CASSSSGKEAFF.

This clonotype was seen ten or more times. The chain uses TRBV6-2 or TRBV6-3 and TRBJ2-7, with 9 bases lining up with TRBD1. Germline values: CDR1 MNHEY, CDR2 SVGEGT. V shed 1 base and J 2 bases; nucleotides not matched to a gene: 15. This CDR3 has 19 residues. The CDR3 DNA follows: TGTGCCAGCAGTTACTTAAAGGGACAGGGAGCTGCGGTGGCCTACGAGCAGTACTTC. This translates into CASSYLKGQGAAVAYEQYF.

This clonotype was found a few times. The rearrangement joins TRBV5-1 to TRBJ1-1, with TRBD1 matching 7 bases. CDR1 and CDR2 (germline): SGHRS, YFSETQ. The CDR3 is made up of 15 amino acids. J was trimmed by 1 base and V by 4 bases; bases with no gene match: 7. The CDR3 loop reads CASSPMDRSNTEAFF. The CDR3 DNA sequence: TGCGCCAGCAGCCCGATGGACAGGTCGAACACTGAAGCTTTCTTT. Complete variable domain (other parts from reference TRBV5-1 and TRBJ1-1): KAGVTQTPRYLIKTRGQQVTLSCSPISGHRSVSWYQQTPGQGLQFLFEYFSETQRNKGNFPGRFSGRQFSNSRSEMNVSTLELGDSALYLCASSPMDRSNTEAFFGQGTRLTVV.

This clonotype was counted ten times or more. The rearrangement uses TRBV19 and TRBJ2-7; 8 nucleotides agree with TRBD1. The CDR3 runs 15 residues. Germline-derived CDR1 and CDR2 are LNHDA and SQIVND (reference sequence). Trimming removed 2 bases from V and 2 bases from J; junction bases left unmatched: 5. The CDR3 loop reads CASSINLQGAYEQYF. For the CDR3, the DNA is TGTGCCAGTAGTATAAATTTACAGGGGGCCTACGAGCAGTACTTC.

The rearrangement joins TRBV12-5 to TRBJ2-4, with a weak D call TRBD2 (6 bases). With 7 bases removed from V and 3 bases from J, the gap between germline ends came to 13 bases. Germline V gene lookup returns CDR1 LGHNT and CDR2 FRNRAP. The CDR3 sequence is 14 residues long. The CDR3 reads CASVSGGNKNIQYF. The CDR3 DNA follows: TGTGCTAGTGTTAGTGGGGGGAACAAAAACATTCAGTACTTC. Looking up the rest from reference TRBV12-5 and TRBJ2-4 gives the full variable domain: DARVTQTPRHKVTEMGQEVTMRCQPILGHNTVFWYRQTMMQGLELLAYFRNRAPLDDSGMPKDRFSAEMPDATLATLKIQPSEPRDSAVYFCASVSGGNKNIQYFGAGTRLSVL.

This clonotype was seen ten or more times. The chain uses TRBV10-3 and TRBJ2-7; TRBD1 aligns across 7 bases. The V segment lost 9 bases and the J segment 3 bases; nucleotides outside the gene matches: 14. The germline CDR1 and CDR2 sequences are ENHRY and SYGVKD. The CDR3 sequence is 15 residues long. CDR3 sequence: CAIALTLGQIYEQYF. In DNA form, the CDR3 reads TGTGCCATAGCGCTAACCTTGGGACAGATCTACGAGCAGTACTTC.

The table lists this clonotype with many counts. DNA of the CDR3: TGTGCCAGCAGCCTGGGGACACAAGTACAAGAGACCCAGTACTTC. This codes for CASSLGTQVQETQYF. The V and J genes are TRBV12-3 or TRBV12-4 and TRBJ2-5; TRBD1 is a possible D gene (6 bases). Trimming pared 6 bases from V and 2 bases from J, leaving 16 bases between. CDR3 size: 15 residues.

A remark on this clonotype: This may be a read error, as it is one base from a much larger clone. The V call is TRBV11-2, the J call TRBJ2-4; 14 positions match TRBD2. J lost 1 base, V lost 4 bases, and 9 bases had no gene match. The CDR3 spans 19 residues. Germline values: CDR1 SGHAT, CDR2 FQNNGV. In DNA form, the CDR3 reads TGTGCCAGCAGCTCGGGACTAGCGGGAGTATGGAGCGCCAAAAACATTCAGTACTTC. Protein: CASSSGLAGVWSAKNIQYF.

The chain uses TRBV30 and TRBJ2-7, with TRBD2 identical over 7 bases. V shed 0 bases and J 7 bases; nucleotides not matched to a gene: 6. In germline, CDR1 is GTSNPN, CDR2 SVGIG (reference sequence). CDR3 length equals 13 residues. The CDR3 region is CAWSVEGGSEQYF. In DNA, the CDR3 is TGTGCCTGGAGTGTCGAGGGAGGGAGTGAGCAGTACTTC.

V usage is TRBV28 and J usage is TRBJ2-4; maybe TRBD1 (5 bases). CDR3 length equals 12 residues. V was trimmed by 4 bases and J by 6 bases, leaving 7 bases between them. Germline CDR1 reads MDHEN; CDR2 reads SYDVKM. CDR3 nucleotide sequence: TGTGCCAGCAGTTCCAGGGTAAACATTCAGTACTTC. Protein sequence: CASSSRVNIQYF.

In its sample, this clonotype was seen many times. The V gene is TRBV15, the J gene TRBJ1-2; D unresolved. Per the germline V gene, CDR1 is LNHNV and CDR2 is YYDKDF (reference sequence). Trimming pared 4 bases from V and 4 bases from J, leaving 13 bases between. There are 14 residues in the CDR3. This CDR3 reads CATSISHDVYGYTF. The DNA for the CDR3 is TGTGCCACCAGCATCAGCCATGACGTCTATGGCTACACCTTC.

The CDR3: CASSDLQQETQYF. The CDR3 DNA reads TGTGCCAGCAGTGATCTGCAACAAGAGACCCAGTACTTC. The V and J genes are TRBV2 and TRBJ2-5, with D uncertain. CDR3 length: 13 residues. The V end was cut by 3 bases, the J end by 2 bases, with 7 bases between. The germline gives CDR1 SNHLY, CDR2 FYNNEI.

This clonotype was counted many times. The V and J genes are TRBV2 and TRBJ2-5; D might be TRBD1 (5 bases). CDR1 is SNHLY and CDR2 is FYNNEI in the germline V gene. V dropped 0 bases and J dropped 4 bases, with 15 bases sitting between them. The CDR3 length is 16 residues. In DNA, the CDR3 is TGTGCCAGCAGTGAAGCTTTGGGCAGGGTGGTAGAGACCCAGTACTTC. Its protein product is CASSEALGRVVETQYF.

This clonotype was observed at least ten times. The chain is built from TRBV9 and TRBJ1-1; D gene unclear. The ends were cut back, 0 bases at V and 6 bases at J, with 9 bases in the middle. The germline CDR1 and CDR2 sequences are SGDLS and YYNGEE. CDR3 length: 13 residues. DNA of the CDR3: TGTGCCAGCAGCGTAGGGGTAAGCCCTGAAGCTTTCTTT. Protein: CASSVGVSPEAFF.